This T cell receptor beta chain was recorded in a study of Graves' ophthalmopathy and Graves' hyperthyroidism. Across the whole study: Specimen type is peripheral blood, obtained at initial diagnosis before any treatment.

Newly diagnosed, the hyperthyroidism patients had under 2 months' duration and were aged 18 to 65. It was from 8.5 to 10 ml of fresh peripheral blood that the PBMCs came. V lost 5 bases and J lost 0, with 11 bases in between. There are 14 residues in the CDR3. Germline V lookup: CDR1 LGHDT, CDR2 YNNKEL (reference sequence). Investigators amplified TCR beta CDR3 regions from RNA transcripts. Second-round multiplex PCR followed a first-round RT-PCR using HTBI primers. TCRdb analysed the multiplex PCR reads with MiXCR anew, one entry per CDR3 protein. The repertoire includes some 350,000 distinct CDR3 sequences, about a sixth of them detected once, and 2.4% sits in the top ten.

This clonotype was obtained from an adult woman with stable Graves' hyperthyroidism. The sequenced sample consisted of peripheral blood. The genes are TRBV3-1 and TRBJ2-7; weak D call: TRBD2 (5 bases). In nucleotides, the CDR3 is TGTGCCAGCAGCACCAGAGCGGACTCCTACGAGCAGTACTTC. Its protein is CASSTRADSYEQYF.